The 12 T cell receptor beta chains below all came from one sample that was sequenced in a study of neoadjuvant anti-PD-1 for oral cavity cancer. The repertoire was sequenced with immunoSEQ multiplex PCR; TCRdb's copy has only in-frame clones and lacks some. Counted here are tens of thousands of clones, 84% occurring once; the ten biggest clones make up 3.1%. The sequenced sample was PBMCs, obtained before nivolumab (anti-PD-1) treatment. These receptors were obtained from a person aged 40 to 85 with oral cavity squamous cell carcinoma.

The CDR3 DNA follows: TGTGCCAGCAGCTTGACAGGGGCCGGGGAGCTGTTTTTT. Translating gives CASSLTGAGELFF. The V call is TRBV5-5, the J call TRBJ2-2; the match to TRBD1 covers 7 bases. CDR3 length: 13 amino acids. The V segment lost 1 base and the J segment 6 bases; nucleotides outside the gene matches: 0. Germline CDR1 SGHKS, CDR2 YYEKEE (reference sequence).

This chain links TRBV6-1 with TRBJ2-3; D tentatively reads TRBD1 or TRBD2 (6 bases each). Deletions cut 5 bases from V and 5 bases from J, with 14 bases between. The CDR3 extends over 14 amino acids. Germline CDR1 and CDR2: MNHNS and SASEGT. Written as DNA, the CDR3 is TGTGCCAGCAGTCTAGGAGGGGGTCAAGATACGCAGTATTTT. Encoded protein: CASSLGGGQDTQYF.

The genes are TRBV28 and TRBJ2-1; D is undetermined. V lost 4 bases, J lost 5 bases, and 9 bases lay in between. This CDR3 has 13 residues. The germline CDR1 and CDR2 sequences are MDHEN and SYDVKM. In DNA form, the CDR3 reads TGTGCCAGCAGTTCTGGATCGAACAATGAGCAGTTCTTC. The encoded protein is CASSSGSNNEQFF.

The V call is TRBV5-5, the J call TRBJ2-3; no reliable D call. V lost 3 bases to trimming and J lost 3 bases, with 11 bases between them. Germline CDR1 reads SGHKS; CDR2 reads YYEKEE (reference sequence). The CDR3 runs 14 residues. This chain's CDR3 is CASSYYSNTDTQYF. The CDR3 DNA follows: TGTGCCAGCAGCTACTATTCGAATACAGATACGCAGTATTTT.

V is TRBV7-3 and J is TRBJ2-3; 8 positions match TRBD2. V lost 5 bases and J lost 2; bases outside the gene matches: 6. Germline V gene sequence: CDR1 SGHTA, CDR2 FQGTGA. This CDR3 contains 15 residues. CDR3 region: CASSPGLAYTDTQYF. The CDR3 DNA sequence: TGTGCCAGCAGCCCCGGACTAGCTTACACAGATACGCAGTATTTT.

This clone was counted a few times. The V gene is TRBV30, the J gene TRBJ1-2; 11 bases map to TRBD1. This CDR3 spans 13 amino acids. Germline CDR1 is GTSNPN and CDR2 is SVGIG (reference sequence). After removal of 3 bases from V and 7 bases from J, the junction contained 4 bases not matched to a gene. As DNA, the CDR3 is TGTGCCTGGAGGGAGGGACAGGGGGTTGGCTACACCTTC. Amino acids: CAWREGQGVGYTF.

This clone was seen once. The V gene is TRBV5-6, the J gene TRBJ1-5; D unclear. CDR1 and CDR2 from the germline V gene are SGHDT and YYEEEE. This CDR3 region has 16 residues. Trimming pared 0 bases from V and 3 bases from J, leaving 13 bases between. CDR3 amino acids: CASSLGFQALNQPQHF. The DNA for the CDR3 is TGTGCCAGCAGCTTGGGGTTTCAGGCCCTCAATCAGCCCCAGCATTTT.

This rearrangement joins TRBV10-3 to TRBJ2-1; 8 bases line up with TRBD1. Germline V gene sequence: CDR1 ENHRY, CDR2 SYGVKD. The CDR3 totals 14 residues. The V segment lost 8 bases and the J segment 2 bases; nucleotides outside the gene matches: 5. CDR3 residues: CAIRPQGAYNEQFF. CDR3 bases: TGTGCCATCCGCCCACAGGGGGCCTACAATGAGCAGTTCTTC.

V usage is TRBV27 and J usage is TRBJ2-5; D perhaps matches TRBD1 (6 bases). Trimming cost V 3 bases and J 4 bases, with 12 bases left between them. This CDR3 has 14 amino acids. CDR1 MNHEY and CDR2 SMNVEV come from the germline V gene (reference sequence). The CDR3 protein is CASSLYVGGETQYF. CDR3 sequence (DNA): TGTGCCAGCAGTTTGTATGTAGGGGGAGAGACCCAGTACTTC.

The sample holds one count of this clone. This chain connects TRBV10-3 to TRBJ2-7; possibly TRBD1 for D (5 bases). Trimming removed 5 bases at V and 4 bases at J, with 15 bases between. Germline V lookup: CDR1 ENHRY, CDR2 SYGVKD. The CDR3 covers 14 residues. The CDR3 is CAISPESTVYEQYF. Here the CDR3 DNA reads TGTGCCATCAGTCCTGAATCGACAGTTTACGAGCAGTACTTC.

This clone was picked up one time. V and J are TRBV2 and TRBJ1-1; D ambiguous. The CDR3 is made up of 14 amino acids. Germline-derived CDR1 and CDR2 are SNHLY and FYNNEI. Trimming took 0 bases from V and 4 from J, leaving 9 bases between them. The CDR3 spells CASSEALSTTEAFF. CDR3 nucleotides: TGTGCCAGCAGTGAAGCGCTTTCGACCACTGAAGCTTTCTTT. Using reference TRBV2 and TRBJ1-1 for the parts outside the CDR3, the full variable domain is EPEVTQTPSHQVTQMGQEVILRCVPISNHLYFYWYRQILGQKVEFLVSFYNNEISEKSEIFDDQFSVERPDGSNFTLKIRSTKLEDSAMYFCASSEALSTTEAFFGQGTRLTVV.

The rearrangement joins TRBV25-1 to TRBJ2-7, with 9 bases matching TRBD1. With 8 bases clipped from V and 4 bases from J, the junction kept 3 bases outside the gene matches. This CDR3 contains 12 residues. Germline V lookup: CDR1 MGHDK, CDR2 SYGVNS. This CDR3 reads CASGQGTYEQYF. CDR3 nucleotides: TGTGCCAGCGGACAGGGGACATACGAGCAGTACTTC.